One sample yielded the 4 T cell receptor beta chains listed below, sequenced in a study of blood T cell repertoires in COVID-19. Measured with immunoSEQ multiplex PCR; TCRdb has only the in-frame clones, and not every one. Of fewer than 300,000 clones in the sample, approximately 90% were seen once. Input material: peripheral blood. These receptors all come from a man in his sixties who had recovered from COVID-19.

This clone appeared once. The chain has TRBV27 and TRBJ1-3; a weak D match, TRBD1 (5 bases). Trimming cost V 5 bases and J 1 base, with 9 bases left between them. Germline lookup yields CDR1 MNHEY and CDR2 SMNVEV (reference sequence). The length of the CDR3 is 14 residues. The CDR3 nucleotides read TGTGCCAGCAGTCCAAGACAGTCTGGAAACACCATATATTTT. Its protein is CASSPRQSGNTIYF.

This clone was seen only a few times. CDR3 DNA sequence: TGCAGCGCTCCAGGAGGGGAAAGGGATGAAAAACTGTTTTTT. This encodes CSAPGGERDEKLFF. V and J are TRBV29-1 and TRBJ1-4, with D tentatively TRBD1 (5 bases). This CDR3 is built from 14 residues. Germline lookup yields CDR1 SQVTM and CDR2 ANQGSEA. The ends were cut back, 7 bases at V and 6 bases at J, with 18 bases in the middle.

Only a few counts were recorded for this clone. This chain joins TRBV27 and TRBJ1-5; possibly TRBD1 for D (6 bases). V was pared by 6 bases and J by 9 bases, with 15 bases between. Germline V lookup: CDR1 MNHEY, CDR2 SMNVEV (reference sequence). CDR3 length equals 13 residues. The DNA for the CDR3 is TGTGCCAGCAGCCCGGACAGACCGCTGCCCCAGCATTTT. Translation: CASSPDRPLPQHF.

The chain links TRBV6-5 to TRBJ2-1; D may be TRBD1 (7 bases). Germline loops: CDR1 MNHEY, CDR2 SVGAGI. Between the trimmed V and J ends, which lost 2 bases and 6 bases, there was a span of 11 bases. This CDR3 is built from 14 residues. The CDR3 DNA reads TGTGCCAGCAGTTACAGACAGGGACTCAATGAGCAGTTCTTC. This sequence encodes CASSYRQGLNEQFF.